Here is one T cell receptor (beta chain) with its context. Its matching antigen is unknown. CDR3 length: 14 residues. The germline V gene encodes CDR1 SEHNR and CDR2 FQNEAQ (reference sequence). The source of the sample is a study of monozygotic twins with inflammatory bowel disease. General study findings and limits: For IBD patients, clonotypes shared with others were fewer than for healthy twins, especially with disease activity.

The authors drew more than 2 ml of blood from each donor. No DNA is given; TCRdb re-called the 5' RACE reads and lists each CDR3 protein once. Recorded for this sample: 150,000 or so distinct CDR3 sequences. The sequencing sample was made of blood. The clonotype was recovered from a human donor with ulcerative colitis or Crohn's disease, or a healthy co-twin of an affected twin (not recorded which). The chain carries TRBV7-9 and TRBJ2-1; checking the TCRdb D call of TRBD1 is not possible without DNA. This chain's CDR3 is CASSQGQGIDEQFF.